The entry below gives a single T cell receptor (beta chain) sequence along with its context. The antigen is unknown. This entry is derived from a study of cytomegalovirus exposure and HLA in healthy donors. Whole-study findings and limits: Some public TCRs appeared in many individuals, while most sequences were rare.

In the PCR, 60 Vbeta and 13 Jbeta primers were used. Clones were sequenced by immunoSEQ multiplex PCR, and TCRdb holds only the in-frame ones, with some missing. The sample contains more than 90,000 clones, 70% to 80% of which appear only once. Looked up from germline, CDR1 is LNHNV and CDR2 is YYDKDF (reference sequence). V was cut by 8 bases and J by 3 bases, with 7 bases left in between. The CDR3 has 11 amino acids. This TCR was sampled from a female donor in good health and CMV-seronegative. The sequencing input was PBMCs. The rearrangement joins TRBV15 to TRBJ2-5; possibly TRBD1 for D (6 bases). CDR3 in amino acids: CATEGEETQYF. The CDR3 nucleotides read TGTGCCACCGAGGGGGAAGAGACCCAGTACTTC.